This entry features one T cell receptor beta chain sequence. This CDR3 has 16 amino acids. J lost 7 bases, V lost 6 bases, and 9 bases had no gene match. In germline, CDR1 is LNHDA, CDR2 SQIVND (reference sequence). This sample was included in a study of CD8 T cells in Susac syndrome. An input of roughly 0.5 to 1 ug of RNA was subjected to reverse transcription using random hexamers. In TCRdb, the immunoSEQ multiplex PCR reads were re-called with MiXCR into one record per CDR3 protein. The sample lists 200,000 or so distinct CDR3 sequences, approximately 94% seen once, with about 0.093% in the top ten.

This receptor was taken from a human donor with multiple sclerosis. Sequencing was carried out using CD4+ T cells from PBMCs. The chain employs TRBV19 and TRBJ2-1; 13 nucleotides match TRBD2. CDR3 in DNA: TGTGCCAGTAGACCTGATCGGACTAGCGGGGGTAATGAGCAGTTCTTC. Its protein is CASRPDRTSGGNEQFF.